This T cell receptor (beta chain) was found in a study of CD4+ T cells in melanoma. The germline V gene has CDR1 SGHTA and CDR2 FQGNSA. Trimming removed 2 bases at V and 1 base at J, with 8 bases between. This CDR3 is 14 amino acids long. The data were produced by immunoSEQ multiplex PCR, yet TCRdb's version contains in-frame clones alone and is incomplete. The sample has 50,000 or so clones, about 88% seen once. The rearrangement joins TRBV7-2 to TRBJ2-5; possibly TRBD1 or TRBD2 for D (5 bases each). Source material: peripheral blood. This clonotype originated in a human donor with melanoma. The CDR3 nucleotides read TGTGCCAGCAGCTTACCGGGACCCCAAGAGACCCAGTACTTC. The encoded protein is CASSLPGPQETQYF. The full variable domain, with the rest looked up from reference TRBV7-2 and TRBJ2-5, is GAGVSQSPSNKVTEKGKDVELRCDPISGHTALYWYRQSLGQGLEFLIYFQGNSAPDKSGLPSDRFSAERTGGSVSTLTIQRTQQEDSAVYLCASSLPGPQETQYFGPGTRLLVL.